Listed below are T cell receptor beta chains from one sample, sequenced in a study of CD8 T cells in Susac syndrome. One entry per CDR3 protein, called by TCRdb with MiXCR from the immunoSEQ multiplex PCR reads. The table has roughly 100,000 distinct CDR3 sequences, approximately 93% seen once. The sample consisted of CD8+ T cells from PBMCs. The receptors come from a human donor with Susac syndrome. Both conserved end residues are part of each CDR3. The order of the fields is clone size, V gene, J gene, D gene, CDR3 DNA, CDR3 protein. The D gene is left open where the match is weak. A clone size is listed for some rows: how often the clone was seen (once, few, many), or a class if it is expanded.

clone size: .
V gene: TRBV2
J gene: TRBJ2-7
D gene: TRBD1
CDR3 DNA: TGTGCCAGCAGAATGGGACAGGGGTCCTACGAGCAGTACTTC
CDR3 protein: CASRMGQGSYEQYF

clone size: once
V gene: TRBV3-1
J gene: TRBJ2-7
D gene: .
CDR3 DNA: TGTGCCAGCAGTCCGGCGGGGACGCCTAACTACGAGCAGTACTTC
CDR3 protein: CASSPAGTPNYEQYF

clone size: .
V gene: TRBV4-2
J gene: TRBJ2-7
D gene: TRBD1
CDR3 DNA: TGTGCCAGCAGCCAAGTCAGGGACAGCACTGACGAGCAGTACTTC
CDR3 protein: CASSQVRDSTDEQYF

clone size: .
V gene: TRBV9
J gene: TRBJ2-2
D gene: TRBD2
CDR3 DNA: TGTGCCAGCAGCGGACTAGCGGGGGAGAACACCGGGGAGCTGTTTTTT
CDR3 protein: CASSGLAGENTGELFF

clone size: .
V gene: TRBV7-9
J gene: TRBJ2-2
D gene: .
CDR3 DNA: TGTGCCAGCAGCGACCCAAATGGAGGCGCGAACACCGGGGAGCTGTTTTTT
CDR3 protein: CASSDPNGGANTGELFF

clone size: once
V gene: TRBV9
J gene: TRBJ2-1
D gene: TRBD2
CDR3 DNA: TGTGCCAGCAGCAGTCAAGCGGGGCCCAATGAGCAGTTCTTC
CDR3 protein: CASSSQAGPNEQFF

clone size: .
V gene: TRBV27
J gene: TRBJ1-2
D gene: .
CDR3 DNA: TGTGCCAGCAGTCCCCCTGACTCTGGCTACACCTTC
CDR3 protein: CASSPPDSGYTF

clone size: .
V gene: TRBV2
J gene: TRBJ1-5
D gene: .
CDR3 DNA: TGTGCCAGCAGCGACGACGGACAGCGAAGCAATCAGCCCCAGCATTTT
CDR3 protein: CASSDDGQRSNQPQHF

clone size: .
V gene: TRBV29-1
J gene: TRBJ1-2
D gene: .
CDR3 DNA: TGCAGCGTTGAGGAGGTGGACACTTATGGCTACACCTTC
CDR3 protein: CSVEEVDTYGYTF

clone size: .
V gene: TRBV4-1
J gene: TRBJ1-2
D gene: .
CDR3 DNA: TGCGCCAGCAGCCCCACGGGGGGGAACTATGGCTACACCTTC
CDR3 protein: CASSPTGGNYGYTF

clone size: .
V gene: TRBV6-5
J gene: TRBJ2-2
D gene: .
CDR3 DNA: TGTGCCAGCTCCTTTAAGAGGACCGGGGAGCTGTTTTTT
CDR3 protein: CASSFKRTGELFF

clone size: few
V gene: TRBV12-3/TRBV12-4
J gene: TRBJ2-7
D gene: .
CDR3 DNA: TGTGCCAGCAGTCTTTCCGACGAGCAGTACTTC
CDR3 protein: CASSLSDEQYF

clone size: .
V gene: TRBV7-3
J gene: TRBJ1-6
D gene: TRBD1
CDR3 DNA: TGTGCCAGCAACCCCCGGGACAGCCTTTATAATTCACCCCTCCACTTT
CDR3 protein: CASNPRDSLYNSPLHF

clone size: .
V gene: TRBV6-5
J gene: TRBJ1-2
D gene: .
CDR3 DNA: TGTGCCAGCAGCAGAGATATAGACAGAAACTATGGCTACACCTTC
CDR3 protein: CASSRDIDRNYGYTF

clone size: once
V gene: TRBV2
J gene: TRBJ1-1
D gene: .
CDR3 DNA: TGTGCCAGCAGTGAAGGGTGGCCTGAAGCTTTCTTT
CDR3 protein: CASSEGWPEAFF

clone size: .
V gene: TRBV5-6
J gene: TRBJ1-1
D gene: .
CDR3 DNA: TGTGCCAGCAGCTTGTGGCAGGCTGAAGCTTTCTTT
CDR3 protein: CASSLWQAEAFF

clone size: .
V gene: TRBV20-1
J gene: TRBJ1-5
D gene: .
CDR3 DNA: TGCAGTGCAGGGGACGATAGCAAACAGCCCCAGCATTTT
CDR3 protein: CSAGDDSKQPQHF

clone size: few
V gene: TRBV5-4
J gene: TRBJ2-7
D gene: .
CDR3 DNA: TGTGCCAGCAGCCCCCGGGCCGCCTACGAGCAGTACTTC
CDR3 protein: CASSPRAAYEQYF